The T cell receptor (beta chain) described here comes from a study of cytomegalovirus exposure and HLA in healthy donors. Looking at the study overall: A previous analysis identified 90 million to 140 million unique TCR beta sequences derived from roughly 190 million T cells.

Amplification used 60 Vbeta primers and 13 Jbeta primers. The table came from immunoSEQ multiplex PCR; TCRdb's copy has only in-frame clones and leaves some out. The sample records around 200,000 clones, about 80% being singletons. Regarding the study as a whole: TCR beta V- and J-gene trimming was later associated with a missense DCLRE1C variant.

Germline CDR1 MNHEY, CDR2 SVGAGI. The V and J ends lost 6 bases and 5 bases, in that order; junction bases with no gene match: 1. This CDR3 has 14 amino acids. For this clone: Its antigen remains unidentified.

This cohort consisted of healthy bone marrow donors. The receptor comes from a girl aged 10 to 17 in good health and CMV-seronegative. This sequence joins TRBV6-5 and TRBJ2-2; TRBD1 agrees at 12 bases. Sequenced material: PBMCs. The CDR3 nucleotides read TGTGCCAGCAGGGGACAGGGGGCGACCGGGGAGCTGTTTTTT. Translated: CASRGQGATGELFF.